Below, 7 T cell receptor beta chains from the same sample are listed, as sequenced in a study of cytomegalovirus exposure and HLA in healthy donors. Method: immunoSEQ multiplex PCR; TCRdb's copy keeps in-frame clones and lacks some. The profile covers 98,000 or so clones, with under 85% appearing a single time and 3% taken by the ten largest. The sample consisted of PBMCs. These receptors came from a woman aged 18 to 35 in good health and CMV-seronegative.

The V call is TRBV5-1, the J call TRBJ2-7; TRBD1 might be the D (5 bases). V lost 2 bases and J 3 bases, leaving 6 bases between the germline ends. The germline CDR1 and CDR2 sequences are SGHRS and YFSETQ. The CDR3 covers 12 residues. CDR3 sequence (DNA): TGCGCCAGCAGCTTTCAGGGCTACGAGCAGTACTTC. Encoded protein: CASSFQGYEQYF.

The J gene is TRBJ2-7, the V gene TRBV6-5; a possible D gene is TRBD1 (6 bases). The ends were cut back, 10 bases at V and 6 bases at J, with 19 bases in the middle. Germline V gene lookup returns CDR1 MNHEY and CDR2 SVGAGI. The CDR3 runs 13 residues. For the CDR3, the DNA is TGTGCCACCTCAGCCATACAGGGTCGCGAGCAGTACTTC. This translates into CATSAIQGREQYF.

J is TRBJ2-2 and V is TRBV15, with 9 bases lining up with TRBD1. V trimming: 3 bases; J trimming: 8 bases; junction bases outside the gene matches: 7. Per the germline V gene, CDR1 is LNHNV and CDR2 is YYDKDF (reference sequence). CDR3 length: 15 amino acids. The DNA for the CDR3 is TGTGCCACCAGCAGGGCCGGGACAGGGTCGGGGGAGCTGTTTTTT. Encoded protein: CATSRAGTGSGELFF.

CDR3 nucleotides: TGTGCCAGCGCTACCTGGACAGGGGTGGCTGAAGCTTTCTTT. It codes for CASATWTGVAEAFF. This rearrangement joins TRBV28 to TRBJ1-1; 9 bases match TRBD1. The CDR3 has 14 amino acids. The germline CDR1 and CDR2 sequences are MDHEN and SYDVKM. V was clipped by 8 bases and J by 6 bases; unmatched bases: 10.

The CDR3 region is CASSEAGYDNQPQHF. DNA for the CDR3: TGTGCCAGCAGTGAGGCGGGTTACGACAATCAGCCCCAGCATTTT. The chain joins TRBV2 to TRBJ1-5; no firm D call. With 3 bases removed from V and 3 bases from J, the gap between germline ends came to 12 bases. The CDR3 covers 15 residues. The germline V gene encodes CDR1 SNHLY and CDR2 FYNNEI.

The J gene is TRBJ2-1, the V gene TRBV30, with a tentative D call TRBD2 (5 bases). This CDR3 has 16 residues. The V and J ends lost 3 bases and 0 bases respectively, with 15 bases between them. The germline CDR1 and CDR2 sequences are GTSNPN and SVGIG (reference sequence). CDR3 sequence: CAWRTLVGSSYNEQFF. The CDR3 DNA follows: TGTGCCTGGAGGACCCTGGTGGGGAGCTCCTACAATGAGCAGTTCTTC.

As concerns this clone: Different DNA sequences within this sample yield the same CDR3. The rearrangement joins TRBV4-1 to TRBJ1-4, with D possibly being TRBD1 (6 bases). V dropped 0 bases and J dropped 8 bases, with 10 bases sitting between them. CDR3 size: 14 residues. CDR1 and CDR2 from the germline V gene are MGHRA and YSYEKL. The CDR3, as DNA: TGCGCCAGCAGCCAAGACAGGGGTGGCGAAAAACTGTTTTTT. Protein product: CASSQDRGGEKLFF.